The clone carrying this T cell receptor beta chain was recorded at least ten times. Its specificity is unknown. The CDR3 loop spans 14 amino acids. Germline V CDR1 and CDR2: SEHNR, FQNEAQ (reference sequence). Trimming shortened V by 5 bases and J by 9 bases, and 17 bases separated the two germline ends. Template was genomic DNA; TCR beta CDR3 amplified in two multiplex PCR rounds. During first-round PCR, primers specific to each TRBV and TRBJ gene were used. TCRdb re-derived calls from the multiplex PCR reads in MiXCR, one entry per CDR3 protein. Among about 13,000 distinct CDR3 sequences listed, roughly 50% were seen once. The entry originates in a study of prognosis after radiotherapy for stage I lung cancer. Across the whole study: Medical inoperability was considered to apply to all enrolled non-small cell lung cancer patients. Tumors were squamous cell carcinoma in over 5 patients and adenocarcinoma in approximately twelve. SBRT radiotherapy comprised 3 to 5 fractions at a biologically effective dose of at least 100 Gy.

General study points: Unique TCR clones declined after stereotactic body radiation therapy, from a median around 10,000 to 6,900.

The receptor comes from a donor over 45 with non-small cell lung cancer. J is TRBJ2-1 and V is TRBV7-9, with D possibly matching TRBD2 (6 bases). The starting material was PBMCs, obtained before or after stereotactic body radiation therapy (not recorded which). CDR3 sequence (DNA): TGTGCCAGCAGCGGCTCAGGGACTCCACTTGAGCAGTTCTTC. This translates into CASSGSGTPLEQFF.